Listed here is a single T cell receptor (beta chain). Antigen unknown. This entry is derived from a study of response to subunit inactivated influenza vaccine. Findings and caveats of the study: With each seasonal influenza vaccination, the authors suggested, few new T cells are recruited.

TCRdb called the RT-PCR reads again in MiXCR, with one record for every CDR3 protein. The sample lists 600,000 to 850,000 distinct CDR3 sequences; 12% to 15% were seen once. This CDR3 is 16 amino acids long. Trimming left V 0 bases short and J 6 bases short, with 19 bases between. CDR1 SGHRS and CDR2 YFSETQ come from the germline V gene. The clonotype originates from a man aged 50 or older who received an inactivated influenza vaccine. Sequences were derived from PBMCs from blood, sampled less than 15 days before vaccination. The chain combines TRBV5-1 with TRBJ2-7; perhaps TRBD1 as D (6 bases). CDR3 protein: CASSLGPGALSSEQYF. In nucleotides, the CDR3 is TGCGCCAGCAGCTTGGGGCCAGGGGCCCTATCGTCCGAGCAGTACTTC. The full variable domain, completed using reference TRBV5-1 and TRBJ2-7, is KAGVTQTPRYLIKTRGQQVTLSCSPISGHRSVSWYQQTPGQGLQFLFEYFSETQRNKGNFPGRFSGRQFSNSRSEMNVSTLELGDSALYLCASSLGPGALSSEQYFGPGTRLTVT.